Described below is a single T cell receptor (beta chain) sequence and its context. Its antigen is currently not known. Base qualities were left out, and no much larger clone turns up one base away. This entry belongs to a study of PD-L1 blockade in urothelial cancer (dated by TCRdb to between 2016 and 2019). With respect to the entire study: All patients started therapy in about 2014 and received atezolizumab 1,200 mg intravenously every 3 weeks. Nine patients achieved durable clinical benefit and approximately 20 did not. The study, an exploratory multi-omic analysis, examined somatic, immune and clinical correlates of response to PD-L1 blockade with atezolizumab in urothelial cancer. Twenty-five of 29 patients were males with bladder-origin urothelial cancer, and about 60% of the roughly 29 reported a prior smoking history. Over 28 patients had pretreatment blood TCR-seq, roughly 24 had at least one posttreatment blood collection, and roughly 24 had tumor TCR-seq. Durable clinical benefit meant progression-free survival longer than 6 months, and TCR features were also tested against progression-free and overall survival. Pretreatment tumor samples, along with matched peripheral blood serially collected before and after atezolizumab treatment, were subjected to TCR sequencing. Blood samples were analyzed at 3 weeks after treatment start (second dose) and at 6 weeks after treatment start. Blood samples gave median yields of 141,255 T cells and more than 80,000 unique TCRs, along with a median clonality of around 0.08. Patients had an ECOG performance status of 0 or 1 and had received between 0 and 3 prior chemotherapy regimens. In the same patients who had TCR sequencing, pretreatment tumors also underwent whole exome sequencing and RNA sequencing. Overall results and qualifications from the work: At 3 weeks after the start of treatment, tumor-associated TCR clones in peripheral blood had expanded more in patients with durable benefit (n ≈ 20, p = 0.022). Improved progression-free and overall survival was associated with having pretreatment peripheral blood TCR clonality below the median. Because of the small sample size (n = 29) and the many exploratory analyses performed, the results are intended to be regarded as hypothesis-generating.

A cohort of around 28 patients with locally advanced or metastatic urothelial carcinoma, treated at Memorial Sloan Kettering on a trial protocol, was included. Peripheral blood mononuclear cells were collected pretreatment and during treatment, with between 1 and 8 total time points per patient. The Qiagen DNeasy Blood extraction kit was used to purify genomic DNA from total PBMCs and tumor samples. PBMCs were collected pretreatment and during treatment and were isolated and stored as previously described. Relative to germline, V is 0 bases shorter and J is 1 base shorter, with 7 bases between their ends. Reading from cysteine to phenylalanine, the CDR3 counts 14 amino acids. Just the 42-base CDR3 DNA is kept, in frame starting at base 1. CDR1 and CDR2 are drawn from the germline V gene: SGHDT, YYEEEE. To estimate absolute template abundance from read counts, synthetic TCR analog templates were spiked into each PCR. The immunoSEQ assay was used to amplify TCRbeta CDR3 regions from genomic DNA with bias-controlled V and J gene primers. Sequencing of rearranged TCRbeta segments was performed at approximately 20X coverage. The study's processing was this. Clustering was used to correct sequencing errors, and CDR3s were annotated against IMGT so that V, D and J genes could be assigned. Downstream analyses used only productive TCRbeta rearrangements and left out out-of-frame or stop-codon sequences. Clonality was calculated as one minus the Shannon entropy normalized by the log of the number of unique productive sequences. Fisher's exact test with Benjamini-Hochberg correction, using a cutoff of adjusted p below 0.01, was how clones that differed between time points or between blood and tumor were identified. The clones in this table, taken by TCRdb from immuneACCESS, are in-frame only. Not every clone is retained; where verified, under half of the shortfall comes from an unresolved V gene, and the cause of the rest is unknown. V and J calls and clone size are copied from that table; D and trimming were computed from the DNA. The sample profile shows more than 45,000 clones; around 80% of them were found once. The ten largest clones take up 4.5% of the sample.

Here the sequenced sample was PBMCs, taken around atezolizumab (anti-PD-L1) treatment. The chain is made from TRBV5-6 and TRBJ1-1; no D gene call is confident. The sequence was collected from a man aged 65 to 85 with urothelial cancer. The DNA sequence is as follows: TGTGCCAGCAGCTTGGTACACCAGAACACTGAAGCTTTCTTT. It specifies CASSLVHQNTEAFF.